A single sample is the source of the 27 T cell receptor beta chains below, sequenced in a study of OX40 agonist ivuxolimab in advanced cancers. This table comes from immunoSEQ multiplex PCR, and its TCRdb copy is limited to in-frame clones, with some not included. The sample lists fewer than 65,000 clones; approximately 87% were seen once. Source: CD4+ or CD8+ T cells sorted from blood, taken in a trial of the OX40 agonist ivuxolimab. These receptor sequences come from an adult with an advanced solid tumor such as melanoma, head and neck, liver or kidney cancer.

The chain has TRBV6-6 and TRBJ1-1, with 7 positions matching TRBD1. Trimming removed 4 bases from V and 1 base from J; junction bases left unmatched: 9. The CDR3 length is 16 residues. The germline CDR1 and CDR2 sequences are MNHNY and SVGAGI (reference sequence). This CDR3 reads CASSSLTGLANTEAFF. The CDR3 DNA is TGTGCCAGCAGTTCGTTGACAGGGTTGGCGAACACTGAAGCTTTCTTT.

The V gene is TRBV18, the J gene TRBJ2-7, with a weak D call TRBD1 (6 bases). Germline V gene lookup returns CDR1 KGHSH and CDR2 LQKENI. This CDR3 region has 15 residues. V was trimmed by 0 bases and J by 8 bases, leaving 17 bases between them. The CDR3 nucleotides are TGTGCCAGCTCACCACCTGGGCAGGGGTTCGAGAAGCAGTACTTC. It specifies CASSPPGQGFEKQYF.

This chain joins TRBV15 and TRBJ2-7; D may be TRBD2 (6 bases). The CDR3 covers 14 residues. The germline CDR1 and CDR2 sequences are LNHNV and YYDKDF (reference sequence). V dropped 1 base and J dropped 0 bases, with 7 bases sitting between them. The CDR3 region has the DNA TGTGCCACCAGCAGAGCGACTAGCTCCTACGAGCAGTACTTC. Translation: CATSRATSSYEQYF.

The chain recombines TRBV5-1 with TRBJ2-5; 8 bases fit TRBD1. Per germline, CDR1 SGHRS and CDR2 YFSETQ. V trimming: 5 bases; J trimming: 3 bases; junction bases outside the gene matches: 6. The CDR3 covers 14 residues. The CDR3 DNA reads as TGCGCCAGCAGAAGGACAGGGAACGAAGAGACCCAGTACTTC. Amino acids: CASRRTGNEETQYF.

The V and J genes are TRBV7-6 and TRBJ2-6, with TRBD2 identical over 13 bases. CDR3 length: 17 amino acids. With V trimmed by 5 bases and J by 5 bases, 6 bases remained unmatched. CDR1 SGHVS and CDR2 FNYEAQ come from the germline V gene. As DNA, the CDR3 is TGTGCCAGCAGCCAACTAGCGGGGGGGCAGTGGGCCAACGTCCTGACTTTC. Encoded protein: CASSQLAGGQWANVLTF. The full variable domain, in which reference TRBV7-6 and TRBJ2-6 provide the parts outside the CDR3, is GAGVSQSPRYKVTKRGQDVALRCDPISGHVSLYWYRQALGQGPEFLTYFNYEAQQDKSGLPNDRFSAERPEGSISTLTIQRTEQRDSAMYRCASSQLAGGQWANVLTFGAGSRLTVL.

This clone was observed a few times. J is TRBJ2-3 and V is TRBV4-3; 8 nucleotides align to TRBD2. CDR3 length: 17 amino acids. In germline, CDR1 is LGHNA, CDR2 YSLEER. The J segment lost 5 bases and the V segment lost 0 bases, leaving 10 bases of the junction unmatched. The CDR3 DNA follows: TGCGCCAGCAGCCAAGATAAAGGGACTAGAAGCCTAGATACGCAGTATTTT. It encodes CASSQDKGTRSLDTQYF.

This clone was found a few times. The V and J genes are TRBV2 and TRBJ1-5; D remains unclear. Between the trimmed V and J ends, which lost 8 bases and 6 bases, there was a span of 8 bases. Germline lookup yields CDR1 SNHLY and CDR2 FYNNEI. The CDR3 consists of 11 residues. CDR3 DNA sequence: TGTGCCAGCGGTTGGCCTCAGCCCCAGCATTTT. This codes for CASGWPQPQHF. Complete variable domain (other parts from reference TRBV2 and TRBJ1-5): EPEVTQTPSHQVTQMGQEVILRCVPISNHLYFYWYRQILGQKVEFLVSFYNNEISEKSEIFDDQFSVERPDGSNFTLKIRSTKLEDSAMYFCASGWPQPQHFGDGTRLSIL.

This sequence joins TRBV7-8 and TRBJ2-7; unclear D gene. The CDR3 loop spans 14 amino acids. CDR1 and CDR2 (germline): SGHVS, FQNEAQ. V lost 5 bases and J lost 4, with 15 bases in between. The CDR3 is CASSGRRVGYEQYF. Written as DNA, the CDR3 is TGTGCCAGCAGCGGACGTCGGGTTGGGTACGAGCAGTACTTC.

This clone has a single count. The V and J genes are TRBV7-2 and TRBJ2-1; maybe TRBD2 (7 bases). Germline CDR1 SGHTA, CDR2 FQGNSA. The germline V and J ends were trimmed by 1 base and 7 bases, with 14 bases remaining between them. This CDR3 has 15 amino acids. For the CDR3, the DNA is TGTGCCAGCAGCTTAGTGCGGGGGCGTAAGAATGAGCAGTTCTTC. Protein sequence: CASSLVRGRKNEQFF. The full variable domain, with the rest looked up from reference TRBV7-2 and TRBJ2-1, is GAGVSQSPSNKVTEKGKDVELRCDPISGHTALYWYRQSLGQGLEFLIYFQGNSAPDKSGLPSDRFSAERTGGSVSTLTIQRTQQEDSAVYLCASSLVRGRKNEQFFGPGTRLTVL.

The chain employs TRBV18 and TRBJ2-7; the D is unclear. Germline V gene lookup returns CDR1 KGHSH and CDR2 LQKENI. V was clipped by 6 bases and J by 1 base, with 28 bases between them. The CDR3 length is 19 residues. CDR3 residues: CASSYDRPTSTVPSYEQYF. CDR3 coding DNA: TGTGCCAGCTCGTATGACCGCCCCACGAGTACAGTGCCATCCTACGAGCAGTACTTC.

For the CDR3, the DNA is TGTGCCAGCAGCCTCGGGACTAGCGGGGCCTACGAGCAGTACTTC. Translated: CASSLGTSGAYEQYF. The chain recombines TRBV11-1 with TRBJ2-7, with TRBD2 identical over 13 bases. This CDR3 contains 15 residues. The V gene end was trimmed by 5 bases and the J gene end by 2 bases; junction bases not matched to a gene: 3. Per the germline V gene, CDR1 is SGHAT and CDR2 is FQDESV (reference sequence).

The chain couples TRBV7-2 to TRBJ2-2; the D gene is possibly TRBD2 (5 bases). Germline V gene sequence: CDR1 SGHTA, CDR2 FQGNSA. V gave up 5 bases and J gave up 9 bases, with 16 bases separating them. The CDR3 spans 14 residues. CDR3 DNA: TGTGCCAGCAGCCTTGACTACCTCATTTGGGAGCTGTTTTTT. Its protein is CASSLDYLIWELFF.

The J gene is TRBJ2-2, the V gene TRBV5-4; 7 bases are shared with TRBD2. Per the germline V gene, CDR1 is SGHNT and CDR2 is YYREEE (reference sequence). The ends lost 4 bases at V and 6 bases at J; junction bases unmatched: 9. The CDR3 is made up of 15 amino acids. The DNA for the CDR3 is TGTGCCAGCAGCAGGGGAGGACTAGGGCCCGGGGAGCTGTTTTTT. Translated: CASSRGGLGPGELFF.

V and J are TRBV9 and TRBJ2-2; 12 nucleotides agree with TRBD1. Germline CDR1 and CDR2: SGDLS and YYNGEE. V gave up 4 bases and J gave up 4 bases; unmatched junction bases: 17. The CDR3 is made up of 20 amino acids. The CDR3 sequence: CASSSRDRGLGGRSTGELFF. DNA for the CDR3: TGTGCCAGCAGCTCTAGGGACAGGGGGCTAGGCGGGAGGAGCACCGGGGAGCTGTTTTTT.

J is TRBJ1-2 and V is TRBV5-1; unclear D gene. The germline gives CDR1 SGHRS, CDR2 YFSETQ. Trimming removed 7 bases from V and 4 bases from J, with 17 bases in between. The CDR3 has 14 residues. CDR3 sequence: CASRTGEVAYGYTF. DNA for the CDR3: TGCGCCAGCCGAACCGGGGAGGTGGCCTATGGCTACACCTTC.

About this clone itself: A junction end diverges from the germline sequence, so it may reflect a read error. V usage is TRBV5-1 and J usage is TRBJ2-1, with 10 bases fitting TRBD1. Germline V CDR1 and CDR2: SGHRS, YFSETQ. The CDR3 sequence is 15 residues long. The CDR3: CASSPQDRGMNGQFF. The CDR3 nucleotides read TGCGCCAGCAGCCCACAGGACAGGGGGATGAATGGGCAGTTCTTC.

The V call is TRBV13, the J call TRBJ2-5; 10 bases align to TRBD2. The V segment lost 5 bases and the J segment 4 bases; nucleotides outside the gene matches: 4. Germline V gene lookup returns CDR1 PRHDT and CDR2 FYEKMQ (reference sequence). CDR3 length: 14 residues. In DNA form, the CDR3 reads TGTGCCAGCAGCCGACGGACTAGCGGAGAGACCCAGTACTTC. Translation: CASSRRTSGETQYF.

This chain uses TRBV19 with TRBJ2-5; TRBD2 aligns across 14 bases. This CDR3 spans 15 amino acids. With 5 bases clipped from V and 7 bases from J, the junction kept 6 bases outside the gene matches. CDR1 LNHDA and CDR2 SQIVND come from the germline V gene (reference sequence). Here the CDR3 reads CASSEATSGRGTQYF. The CDR3 nucleotides are TGTGCCAGTAGTGAAGCGACTAGCGGGAGGGGGACCCAGTACTTC.

V is TRBV10-3 and J is TRBJ1-6; D is unresolved. Trimming left V 3 bases short and J 5 bases short, with 5 bases between. Germline loops: CDR1 ENHRY, CDR2 SYGVKD. The CDR3 is 13 residues long. CDR3 amino acids: CAISDRDNSPLHF. The CDR3 DNA follows: TGTGCCATCAGTGATAGGGATAATTCACCCCTCCACTTT.

The chain carries TRBV29-1 and TRBJ2-2, with 9 bases aligning to TRBD1. Trimming removed 7 bases from V and 7 bases from J; junction bases left unmatched: 4. CDR1 SQVTM and CDR2 ANQGSEA come from the germline V gene. The CDR3 has 12 amino acids. The CDR3 DNA sequence: TGCAGCGCTGACAGGGGGGGCGGGGAGCTGTTTTTT. Translating it yields CSADRGGGELFF.

This clone turned up a few times. The same CDR3 arises from other DNA sequences in this sample as well. The V call is TRBV5-1, the J call TRBJ2-2, with TRBD2 matching 10 bases. Germline lookup yields CDR1 SGHRS and CDR2 YFSETQ. Unmatched junction bases numbered 3, after V lost 1 base and J lost 0 bases. The CDR3 is made up of 17 amino acids. This CDR3 is CASSLLLAGTNTGELFF. For the CDR3, the DNA is TGCGCCAGCAGCTTGTTACTAGCGGGAACGAACACCGGGGAGCTGTTTTTT.

The chain carries TRBV5-1 and TRBJ1-2; maybe TRBD1 (6 bases). Trimming stripped 3 bases from V and 0 bases from J, with 12 bases between. The length of the CDR3 is 15 residues. Looked up from germline, CDR1 is SGHRS and CDR2 is YFSETQ. The DNA of the CDR3 is TGCGCCAGCAGCTCAGGACAGAACCCTAACTATGGCTACACCTTC. Translated: CASSSGQNPNYGYTF.

The chain combines TRBV29-1 with TRBJ1-1, with 8 positions matching TRBD1. The CDR3 is made up of 13 amino acids. Unmatched junction bases numbered 6, after V lost 5 bases and J lost 4 bases. Germline assignment: CDR1 SQVTM and CDR2 ANQGSEA. DNA for the CDR3: TGCAGCGTTTCCGACAGGGGAGGCACTGAAGCTTTCTTT. Protein: CSVSDRGGTEAFF.

This chain uses TRBV7-3 with TRBJ2-1; D call uncertain. The CDR3 is 14 residues long. The germline V gene encodes CDR1 SGHTA and CDR2 FQGTGA. Trimming cost V 1 base and J 8 bases, with 12 bases left between them. CDR3 amino acids: CASSLNRRGDEQFF. CDR3 nucleotides: TGTGCCAGCAGCTTAAATCGGCGAGGCGATGAGCAGTTCTTC.

This chain links TRBV7-7 with TRBJ1-3, with TRBD1 as a possible D gene (5 bases). The CDR3 is 11 amino acids. CDR1 SSHAT and CDR2 FNYEAQ come from the germline V gene (reference sequence). DNA of the CDR3: TGTGCTTGGGGGTCCGGAAACACCATATATTTT. Translated, it gives CAWGSGNTIYF.

The DNA of the CDR3 is TGTGCCAGCAGTTACCACGGGACGGACTCCTACGAGCAGTACTTC. Its translation: CASSYHGTDSYEQYF. This chain joins TRBV6-5 and TRBJ2-7; perhaps D is TRBD1 or TRBD2 (5 bases each). V was shortened by 2 bases and J by 0 bases, with 11 bases between the two germline ends. The CDR3 spans 15 residues. Germline V CDR1 and CDR2: MNHEY, SVGAGI.

This clone was seen a handful of times. The CDR3 region is CASSPRTSGANVLTF. The CDR3 DNA sequence: TGTGCCAGCAGCCCCCGTACTTCTGGGGCCAACGTCCTGACTTTC. The chain joins TRBV9 to TRBJ2-6; D is unclear. CDR1 and CDR2 (germline): SGDLS, YYNGEE. The CDR3 has 15 residues. V shed 4 bases and J shed 1 base, with 9 bases lying between them.